The source of this T cell receptor (beta chain) is a study of beta chain features in type 1 diabetes. At the level of the study: There was similarity between patients and healthy donors in age, gender and cell yields. Study outcomes and limitations: Cells with high TCR expression could be over-represented by cDNA sequencing. Naive, central memory and regulatory TCRB repertoires appeared more similar among patients than healthy donors.

This clone was detected a few times. Its target is not known. Since all of the isolated RNA was reverse transcribed, expressed TCRB transcripts were what got sequenced. Measured with immunoSEQ multiplex PCR; TCRdb has only the in-frame clones, and not every one. The sample consists of hundreds of thousands of clones, roughly an eighth of them appearing once. Trimming at V came to 2 bases and at J to 5 bases, leaving 4 bases not matched to a gene. Looked up from germline, CDR1 is LGHNA and CDR2 is YSLEER. The CDR3 length is 14 residues. Source material: naive CD4+ T cells from blood. The chain carries TRBV4-3 and TRBJ1-2, with 8 bases fitting TRBD1. The clonotype originates from a man aged 18 to 30 in good health. The CDR3: CASSQSGTGYGYTF. The CDR3 DNA sequence: TGCGCCAGCAGCCAATCCGGGACAGGTTATGGCTACACCTTC.